Presented here are 8 T cell receptor beta chains from one specimen sequenced in a study of blood T cell repertoires in COVID-19. Repertoires were generated with immunoSEQ multiplex PCR, while TCRdb's copy carries only in-frame clones and drops some. The table shows around 100,000 clones, with 80% to 95% occurring only once. Material for sequencing was peripheral blood. These receptors were taken from a man aged 55 to 70 with acute or convalescent COVID-19.

This sequence joins TRBV21-1 and TRBJ1-1. TRBV21-1 is a pseudogene segment. The CDR3 has 16 amino acids. The chain's CDR3 is CASSKKVRDLNTEAFF. CDR3 DNA sequence: TGTGCCAGCAGCAAAAAGGTGAGAGACTTGAACACTGAAGCTTTCTTT.

The chain employs TRBV19 and TRBJ1-5, with D unresolved. Germline values: CDR1 LNHDA, CDR2 SQIVND (reference sequence). This CDR3 is built from 13 residues. Trimming pared 7 bases from V and 3 bases from J, leaving 10 bases between. For the CDR3, the DNA is TGTGCCAGTAACCCAGGTCTCAATCAGCCCCAGCATTTT. Amino acid sequence: CASNPGLNQPQHF.

The rearrangement links TRBV2 to TRBJ1-2, with 7 bases aligning to TRBD1. Losses at the gene ends were 6 bases for V and 5 bases for J; bases not matched to a gene: 9. The CDR3 runs 14 residues. Per the germline V gene, CDR1 is SNHLY and CDR2 is FYNNEI. CDR3 nucleotides: TGTGCCAGCAGCCGAGGAGGGGGCAGGTATGGCTACACCTTC. This encodes CASSRGGGRYGYTF.

The chain carries TRBV4-1 and TRBJ2-7; TRBD2 matches at 7 bases. Germline CDR1 and CDR2: MGHRA and YSYEKL. CDR3 length: 15 amino acids. Trimming took 3 bases from V and 2 from J; bases not matched to a gene: 7. The CDR3 protein is CASSHPSGGAYEQYF. The CDR3 DNA reads TGCGCCAGCAGCCATCCTAGCGGAGGAGCCTACGAGCAGTACTTC.

The V gene is TRBV7-3, the J gene TRBJ2-1, with TRBD2 matching over 12 bases. The CDR3 totals 14 residues. J lost 6 bases, V lost 3 bases, and 0 bases had no gene match. The germline V gene has CDR1 SGHTA and CDR2 FQGTGA. The CDR3 coding sequence is TGTGCCAGCAGCTTGGGACTAGCGGGCAATGAGCAGTTCTTC. Its translation is CASSLGLAGNEQFF. The full variable domain, in which reference TRBV7-3 and TRBJ2-1 provide the parts outside the CDR3, is GAGVSQTPSNKVTEKGKYVELRCDPISGHTALYWYRQSLGQGPEFLIYFQGTGAADDSGLPNDRFFAVRPEGSVSTLKIQRTERGDSAVYLCASSLGLAGNEQFFGPGTRLTVL.

This clone showed up just a few times. The chain employs TRBV6-4 and TRBJ1-1, with D possibly matching TRBD1 (6 bases). With 5 bases removed from V and 4 bases from J, the gap between germline ends came to 11 bases. The CDR3 consists of 13 residues. CDR1 is MRHNA, CDR2 SNTAGT, per germline. Written as DNA, the CDR3 is TGTGCCAGCAGTTTAGACAGGAGCACTGAAGCTTTCTTT. It translates to CASSLDRSTEAFF.

V usage is TRBV30 and J usage is TRBJ1-4; no firm D call. The CDR3 loop spans 13 amino acids. From germline, CDR1 is GTSNPN and CDR2 SVGIG (reference sequence). The V and J ends lost 3 bases and 6 bases respectively, with 11 bases between them. CDR3 loop: CAWRGGLDEKLFF. The DNA of the CDR3 is TGTGCCTGGAGGGGAGGGCTGGATGAAAAACTGTTTTTT. Supplemented by reference TRBV30 and TRBJ1-4, the full variable domain reads SQTIHQWPATLVQPVGSPLSLECTVEGTSNPNLYWYRQAAGRGLQLLFYSVGIGQISSEVPQNLSASRPQDRQFILSSKKLLLSDSGFYLCAWRGGLDEKLFFGSGTQLSVL.

The V gene is TRBV28, the J gene TRBJ1-5; weak D call: TRBD1 (5 bases). The V and J ends lost 2 bases and 7 bases respectively, with 15 bases between them. The CDR3 contains 15 residues. Germline CDR1 MDHEN, CDR2 SYDVKM. CDR3 nucleotide sequence: TGTGCCAGCAGTTTACAATCAGGGTTCGGGCAGCCCCAGCATTTT. Translating gives CASSLQSGFGQPQHF.